The next 28 T cell receptor beta chains were all read from a single sample in a study of T cells in women clearing cervical HPV infection. Sequencing used immunoSEQ multiplex PCR; TCRdb keeps in-frame clones, though not all of them. Its table records 30,000 to 35,000 clones. What was sequenced was blood buffy coat. Every receptor here comes from a woman aged 18-70 years with a cervical HPV16 infection that either progressed to CIN3+ or cleared (not recorded which).

To note about this clone: The CDR3 end falls 3 residues outside the read, so it is completed with the germline J gene. V gene TRBV2 combines with J gene TRBJ2-4; tentative D call: TRBD2 (6 bases). The CDR3 is made up of 12 amino acids. V dropped 8 bases and J dropped 9 bases, with 14 bases sitting between them. The germline gives CDR1 SNHLY, CDR2 FYNNEI. The CDR3 bases that were read are TGTGCCAGCGGGGCTAACGGGGGCATT. Amino acids: CASGANGGI. The CDR3 in its entirety is CASGANGGIQYF.

To note about this clone: The read falls 3 residues short of the CDR3 end, and the missing part is taken from the germline J gene. The V gene is TRBV6-2 or TRBV6-3, the J gene TRBJ1-1; D call uncertain. The CDR3 has 16 amino acids. V shed 2 bases and J shed 0 bases, with 13 bases lying between them. Germline loops: CDR1 MNHEY, CDR2 SVGEGT. CDR3 protein: CASSYVWASMNTEAFF. CDR3 DNA (partial): TGTGCCAGCAGTTACGTCTGGGCCTCCATGAACACTGAA.

A word on this clone: The read halts 3 residues ahead of the CDR3 end, with the missing end drawn from the germline J gene. The V and J genes are TRBV19 and TRBJ2-1; perhaps TRBD1 as D (5 bases). Trimming shortened V by 2 bases and J by 6 bases, and 8 bases separated the two germline ends. CDR1 LNHDA and CDR2 SQIVND come from the germline V gene (reference sequence). The CDR3 loop spans 13 amino acids. The sequenced CDR3 bases are TGTGCCAGTAGTATACAGGGCAGCAATGAG. It encodes CASSIQGSNE. The entire CDR3 reads CASSIQGSNEQFF. Full variable domain (remainder filled in from reference TRBV19 and TRBJ2-1): DGGITQSPKYLFRKEGQNVTLSCEQNLNHDAMYWYRQDPGQGLRLIYYSQIVNDFQKGDIAEGYSVSREKKESFPLTVTSAQKNPTAFYLCASSIQGSNEQFFGPGTRLTVL.

About this clone itself: The read ends 3 residues before the CDR3 terminus; that terminus is restored from the germline J gene. J is TRBJ1-3 and V is TRBV18, with a tentative D call TRBD1 (5 bases). CDR3 length: 15 amino acids. Between the trimmed V and J ends, which lost 6 bases and 4 bases, there was a span of 16 bases. Germline CDR1 reads KGHSH; CDR2 reads LQKENI. The DNA read from the CDR3 is TGTGCCAGCTCGCCCACCGGGACTCCGGGAAACACC. Encoded protein: CASSPTGTPGNT. The CDR3, in full, reads CASSPTGTPGNTIYF.

Points on this clone: The CDR3 is cut off 3 residues early in the read; its end comes from the germline J gene. The chain joins TRBV18 to TRBJ1-2; 9 nucleotides line up with TRBD1. The CDR3 has 17 amino acids. V dropped 2 bases and J dropped 3; count of bases not matched to a gene: 10. In germline, CDR1 is KGHSH, CDR2 LQKENI. The DNA read from the CDR3 is TGTGCCAGCTCACCAACGGGACAGGGCCGCAATCACTATGGC. Its translation is CASSPTGQGRNHYG. The full CDR3 reads CASSPTGQGRNHYGYTF. Together with reference TRBV18 and TRBJ1-2, the CDR3 gives the full variable domain: NAGVMQNPRHLVRRRGQEARLRCSPMKGHSHVYWYRQLPEEGLKFMVYLQKENIIDESGMPKERFSAEFPKEGPSILRIQQVVRGDSAAYFCASSPTGQGRNHYGYTFGSGTRLTVV.

Turning to this clone: The read falls 3 residues short of the CDR3 end, and the missing part is taken from the germline J gene. The rearrangement uses TRBV6-1 and TRBJ1-2; 8 nucleotides agree with TRBD1. J lost 3 bases, V lost 2 bases, and 8 bases had no gene match. Germline V gene lookup returns CDR1 MNHNS and CDR2 SASEGT. This CDR3 has 16 amino acids. The CDR3 sequence is CASSEILAGGYYGYTF. CDR3 DNA, as far as it was read: TGTGCCAGCAGTGAAATTTTGGCAGGGGGCTACTATGGC.

The CDR3 is CASNFQGGGETQYF. The CDR3 bases that were read are TGTGCCAGCAACTTCCAGGGGGGCGGTGAGACC. The chain couples TRBV7-2 to TRBJ2-5; D perhaps matches TRBD1 (7 bases). The sequence runs out 3 residues before the end of the CDR3; the remainder is reconstructed from the germline J gene. This CDR3 is built from 14 residues. Per the germline V gene, CDR1 is SGHTA and CDR2 is FQGNSA. Trimming took off 7 bases at V and 5 bases at J, with 17 bases between the two ends.

In regard to this clone: The read gets to within 3 residues of the CDR3 end, and the germline J gene fills in the rest. V usage is TRBV20-1 and J usage is TRBJ1-1, with a weak D call TRBD1 (5 bases). The V and J ends lost 6 bases and 3 bases respectively, with 14 bases between them. Germline V gives CDR1 DFQATT, CDR2 SNEGSKA (reference sequence). The CDR3 contains 13 residues. CDR3 DNA (partial): TGCAGTGCGCAAGGGGCCTGGGACACTGAA. Translation gives CSAQGAWDTE. The full CDR3 protein is CSAQGAWDTEAFF.

The CDR3: CASSTRTATNEKLFF. The covered CDR3 bases are TGTGCCAGCAGTACCCGGACAGCAACTAATGAAAAA. The genes are TRBV6-2 or TRBV6-3 and TRBJ1-4; D perhaps matches TRBD1 (6 bases). Sequencing ends 3 residues short of the CDR3 end; the germline J gene provides the rest. Looked up from germline, CDR1 is MNHEY and CDR2 is SVGEGT. Trimming stripped 5 bases from V and 0 bases from J, with 10 bases between. This CDR3 has 15 amino acids.

With respect to this clone: The read finishes 3 residues shy of the CDR3 end, and the germline J gene is used to complete it. The rearrangement joins TRBV6-2 or TRBV6-3 to TRBJ2-7, with 7 bases that match TRBD2. The CDR3 runs 13 residues. Germline loops: CDR1 MNHEY, CDR2 SVGEGT. The ends lost 6 bases at V and 3 bases at J; junction bases unmatched: 5. The part of the CDR3 DNA that was read is TGTGCCAGCAGGCTCCTAGCGGACTACGAG. Encoded protein: CASRLLADYE. The entire CDR3 protein is CASRLLADYEQYF.

Of note for this clone: The read finishes 3 residues shy of the CDR3 end, and the germline J gene is used to complete it. This chain uses TRBV5-1 with TRBJ2-7, with TRBD1 identical over 7 bases. V lost 1 base to trimming and J lost 0 bases; unmatched junction nucleotides: 4. The CDR3 consists of 15 residues. Germline loops: CDR1 SGHRS, CDR2 YFSETQ. The CDR3 DNA, read in part, is TGCGCCAGCAGCTTGCTCTCAGGGGGCTCCTACGAG. Encoded protein: CASSLLSGGSYE. The whole CDR3 protein reads CASSLLSGGSYEQYF.

The chain's CDR3 is CSAGVGDIAYEQYF. The CDR3 DNA, read in part, is TGCAGTGCCGGGGTAGGGGACATAGCCTACGAG. The chain joins TRBV20-1 to TRBJ2-7; tentative D call: TRBD1 (6 bases). The missing CDR3 end, 3 residues past where the read stops, is filled in from the germline J gene. Between the trimmed V and J ends, which lost 6 bases and 2 bases, there was a span of 17 bases. The CDR3 extends over 14 amino acids. CDR1 DFQATT and CDR2 SNEGSKA come from the germline V gene (reference sequence).

About this clone itself: The missing CDR3 end, 3 residues past where the read stops, is filled in from the germline J gene. The chain recombines TRBV5-4 with TRBJ2-5; TRBD1 agrees at 8 bases. V trimming: 0 bases; J trimming: 5 bases; junction bases outside the gene matches: 9. In germline, CDR1 is SGHNT, CDR2 YYREEE (reference sequence). The CDR3 runs 16 residues. The covered CDR3 bases are TGTGCCAGCAGCTTGGTTGAGACAGGGGCACGGGAGACC. It specifies CASSLVETGARET. The whole CDR3 is CASSLVETGARETQYF.

As to this clone: The read stops 3 residues short of the end of the CDR3; the missing end is completed from the germline J gene. The chain carries TRBV20-1 and TRBJ2-7; TRBD1 matches 10 bases. Per germline, CDR1 DFQATT and CDR2 SNEGSKA (reference sequence). J was trimmed by 1 base and V by 6 bases; bases with no gene match: 9. CDR3 length: 15 amino acids. CDR3 amino acids: CSAAPDRGLSYEQYF. The sequenced CDR3 bases are TGCAGTGCGGCACCCGACAGGGGGCTATCCTACGAG.

Remarks on this clone: The read gets to within 3 residues of the CDR3 end, and the germline J gene fills in the rest. The rearrangement joins TRBV20-1 to TRBJ2-3; D is unclear. With 5 bases removed from V and 0 bases from J, the gap between germline ends came to 9 bases. Germline V gives CDR1 DFQATT, CDR2 SNEGSKA (reference sequence). The CDR3 contains 13 residues. The CDR3 here is CSASFTSTDTQYF. The covered CDR3 bases are TGCAGTGCTTCCTTTACTAGCACAGATACG.

About this clone: The missing CDR3 end, 3 residues past where the read stops, is filled in from the germline J gene. V gene TRBV20-1 combines with J gene TRBJ1-4; TRBD1 is a possible D gene (5 bases). Germline CDR1 is DFQATT and CDR2 is SNEGSKA (reference sequence). There are 17 residues in the CDR3. The ends were cut back, 1 base at V and 2 bases at J, with 17 bases in the middle. This chain's CDR3 is CSARGEVVGATNEKLFF. CDR3 DNA, as far as it was read: TGCAGTGCTAGAGGGGAGGTAGTAGGGGCCACTAATGAAAAA.

The CDR3 is CASSPYRTSANTGELFF. CDR3 DNA, as far as it was read: TGTGCCAGCTCACCATACCGGACTAGCGCGAACACCGGGGAG. The V call is TRBV18, the J call TRBJ2-2; 9 bases fit TRBD2. The read is 3 residues too short to cover the CDR3 end, so that end is filled in from the germline J gene. CDR1 KGHSH and CDR2 LQKENI come from the germline V gene. V gave up 2 bases and J gave up 0 bases; unmatched junction bases: 4. The CDR3 spans 17 residues.

Remarks on this clone: The read ends 3 residues before the CDR3 terminus; that terminus is restored from the germline J gene. V gene TRBV13 combines with J gene TRBJ1-1; 9 positions match TRBD1. From germline, CDR1 is PRHDT and CDR2 FYEKMQ (reference sequence). V shed 7 bases, J shed 4 bases, and the junction held 10 bases outside the gene matches. This CDR3 has 15 amino acids. CDR3 bases read: TGTGCCAGCACCCCGTCGGGACAGGGTTCCACTGAA. Residues: CASTPSGQGSTE. The CDR3 reads in full as CASTPSGQGSTEAFF.

Regarding this clone: The CDR3 extends 3 residues past the end of the read, so its final part is completed from the germline J gene. This chain links TRBV7-9 with TRBJ2-7, with D perhaps matching TRBD1 (6 bases). V was cut by 5 bases and J by 3 bases, with 11 bases left in between. Germline V CDR1 and CDR2: SEHNR, FQNEAQ (reference sequence). The CDR3 runs to 13 residues. The CDR3 protein is CASSPKDSYEQYF. The sequenced CDR3 bases are TGTGCCAGCAGCCCAAAGGACAGCTACGAG.

Concerning this clone: From the germline J gene comes the end of the CDR3, since the read stops 3 residues before it. V gene TRBV18 combines with J gene TRBJ1-2, with TRBD1 as a possible D gene (5 bases). The germline V gene has CDR1 KGHSH and CDR2 LQKENI. This CDR3 is 15 amino acids long. The V end was cut by 3 bases, the J end by 3 bases, with 14 bases between. The CDR3 is CASSPGLGRDYGYTF. The CDR3 DNA, read in part, is TGTGCCAGCTCACCGGGCCTGGGGCGCGACTATGGC.

Comments on this clone: Read data end 3 residues before the CDR3 end; the end is taken from the germline J gene. The chain employs TRBV18 and TRBJ2-7; 9 bases align to TRBD1. With V trimmed by 3 bases and J by 5 bases, 2 bases remained unmatched. The CDR3 consists of 13 residues. CDR1 is KGHSH, CDR2 LQKENI, per germline. The sequenced part of the CDR3 DNA is TGTGCCAGCTCACCCGGGACAGGGAACGAG. It translates to CASSPGTGNE. Given in full, the CDR3 is CASSPGTGNEQYF. Full variable domain (missing parts from reference TRBV18 and TRBJ2-7): NAGVMQNPRHLVRRRGQEARLRCSPMKGHSHVYWYRQLPEEGLKFMVYLQKENIIDESGMPKERFSAEFPKEGPSILRIQQVVRGDSAAYFCASSPGTGNEQYFGPGTRLTVT.

Comment on this clone: The read terminates 3 residues ahead of where the CDR3 ends, so the germline J gene completes it. V and J are TRBV6-1 and TRBJ2-7; perhaps TRBD1 as D (6 bases). Germline CDR1 is MNHNS and CDR2 is SASEGT. CDR3 length: 15 amino acids. V lost 3 bases, J lost 0 bases, and 12 bases lay in between. CDR3 residues: CASSEVGGSSYEQYF. CDR3 bases read: TGTGCCAGCAGTGAGGTTGGGGGCAGCTCCTACGAG.

As regards this clone: The read gets to within 3 residues of the CDR3 end, and the germline J gene fills in the rest. The J gene is TRBJ2-7, the V gene TRBV20-1; D gene ambiguous. The CDR3 is 14 amino acids. Per germline, CDR1 DFQATT and CDR2 SNEGSKA (reference sequence). Trimming removed 1 base at V and 3 bases at J, with 13 bases between. The part of the CDR3 DNA that was read is TGCAGTGCTAGAGCCCAACACCAAAACTACGAG. Translation: CSARAQHQNYE. The whole CDR3 sequence is CSARAQHQNYEQYF.

Comment on this clone: The CDR3 is cut off 3 residues early in the read; its end comes from the germline J gene. The V call is TRBV6-2 or TRBV6-3, the J call TRBJ2-2; TRBD1 matches 12 bases. From germline, CDR1 is MNHEY and CDR2 SVGEGT. The CDR3 extends over 15 amino acids. CDR3 DNA, as far as it was read: TGTGCCAGCAGACCCGGGACAGGGGGCTTTTTAAAG. This translates into CASRPGTGGFLK. The complete CDR3 reads CASRPGTGGFLKLFF.

Turning to this clone: With the read ending 3 residues before the CDR3 end, the germline J gene is used to fill in that end. The chain employs TRBV7-8 and TRBJ2-2; tentative D call: TRBD1 (6 bases). CDR1 and CDR2 from the germline V gene are SGHVS and FQNEAQ. The CDR3 runs to 16 residues. Partial CDR3 DNA: TGTGCCAGCAGCTTAGGGGGACAAGACTTTAATTCACCG. It is translated as CASSLGGQDFNSP. The whole CDR3 reads CASSLGGQDFNSPLFF.

About this clone itself: The junction does not match germline at one end; this may be a read error. The observed sequence ends 3 residues before the CDR3 terminus, with the missing tail filled in from the germline J gene. This chain uses TRBV4-2 with TRBJ2-5; 7 nucleotides match TRBD2. CDR1 and CDR2 (germline): LGHNA, YNFKEQ. The CDR3 totals 16 residues. CDR3 DNA (partial): TGCGCCAGCAGCCTCGGACTAGTACTGTACCAAGAGACC. Its translation is CASSLGLVLYQET. The CDR3 in its entirety is CASSLGLVLYQETQYF.

As concerns this clone: The sequenced fragment ends 3 residues before the CDR3 boundary, so the rest is inferred from the germline J gene. J is TRBJ1-3 and V is TRBV18, with 9 bases lining up with TRBD1. The CDR3 runs to 16 residues. J was trimmed by 2 bases and V by 1 base; bases with no gene match: 3. CDR1 and CDR2 from the germline V gene are KGHSH and LQKENI. The covered CDR3 bases are TGTGCCAGCTCACCACAAACAGGGGGCCCTGGAAACACC. Protein product: CASSPQTGGPGNT. The CDR3 in its entirety is CASSPQTGGPGNTIYF.

Details on this clone: The read ends 3 residues shy of where the CDR3 ends; the end is completed using the germline J gene. The chain employs TRBV7-2 and TRBJ2-5; 7 bases line up with TRBD1. The CDR3 contains 14 residues. CDR1 and CDR2 (germline): SGHTA, FQGNSA. The V and J ends lost 5 bases and 5 bases, in that order; junction bases with no gene match: 8. CDR3 DNA (partial): TGTGCCAGCAGCCCCCAAGGGGGCATGGAGACC. Translated: CASSPQGGMET. From start to end, the CDR3 is CASSPQGGMETQYF.